This T cell receptor beta chain was obtained from a study of T-cell reconstitution after alpha-beta-depleted transplantation in children. Regarding the study as a whole: T-cell counts and diversity at one year post-transplant came mainly from newly produced T cells. The origin of high day-60 TCRbeta diversity in some patients lay in surviving recipient T cells and thymic progenitors. Several hundred expanded graft clones reportedly were the source of alpha-beta T cells about two months after transplant.

For TCRbeta, the library was prepared with unique molecular identifiers. TCRdb re-derived calls from the PCR reads in MiXCR, one entry per CDR3 protein. This table has fewer than 350,000 distinct CDR3 sequences, roughly 9.1% appearing once. The ends were cut back, 1 base at V and 2 bases at J, with 11 bases in the middle. Germline V CDR1 and CDR2: LNHNV, YYDKDF (reference sequence). The CDR3 length is 16 residues. This clonotype was recorded at least ten times. Antigen: not known. Sequencing used PBMCs, obtained before TCRalphabeta/CD19-depleted stem cell transplant. The V gene is TRBV15, the J gene TRBJ2-2; weak D call: TRBD1 (6 bases). The receptor was derived from a boy in the first two years of life with acute myeloid leukemia, due to receive a stem cell transplant. As DNA, the CDR3 is TGTGCCACCAGCAGAGTGCCGGGACACAACACCGGGGAGCTGTTTTTT. Translated, it gives CATSRVPGHNTGELFF.